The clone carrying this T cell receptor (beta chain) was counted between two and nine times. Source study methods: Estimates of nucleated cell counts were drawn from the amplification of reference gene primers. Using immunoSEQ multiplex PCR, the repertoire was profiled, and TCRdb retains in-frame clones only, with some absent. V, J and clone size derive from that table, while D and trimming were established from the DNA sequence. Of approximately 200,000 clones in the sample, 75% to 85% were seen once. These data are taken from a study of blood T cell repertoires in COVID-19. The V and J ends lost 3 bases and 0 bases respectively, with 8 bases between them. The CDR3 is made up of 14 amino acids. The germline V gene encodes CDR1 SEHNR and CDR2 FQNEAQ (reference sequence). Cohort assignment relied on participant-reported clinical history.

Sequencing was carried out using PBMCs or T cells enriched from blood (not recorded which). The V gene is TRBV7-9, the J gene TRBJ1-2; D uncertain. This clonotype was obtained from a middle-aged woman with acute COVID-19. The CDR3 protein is CASSLAVANYGYTF. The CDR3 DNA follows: TGTGCCAGCAGCTTGGCAGTCGCTAACTATGGCTACACCTTC.